The TCR beta chain described here comes from a study of cytomegalovirus exposure and HLA in healthy donors. At the level of the study: Roughly 180 million T cells yielded 100 million or so unique TCR beta sequences in earlier analysis.

Trimming cost V 1 base and J 5 bases, with 21 bases left between them. CDR1 is KGHSH, CDR2 LQKENI, per germline. The CDR3 covers 18 residues. This clone was counted only a few times. Antigen unknown. A multiplex PCR was run with 60 Vbeta primers and 13 Jbeta primers. This table comes from immunoSEQ multiplex PCR, and its TCRdb copy is limited to in-frame clones, with some not included. Of roughly 100,000 clones in the sample, around 75% were seen once. Findings of the study overall: Follow-up analysis found HLA locus-dependent TCR association rates, highest for DRB1 and lowest for HLA-C. Some V segments could not be told apart, so they were left out, TRBV6-2 and TRBV6-3 among them.

The sequenced material came from PBMCs. The V gene is TRBV18, the J gene TRBJ1-5; D call uncertain. The receptor was isolated from a man in his forties in good health and CMV-seronegative. CDR3 coding DNA: TGTGCCAGCTCACCACAAACAGTGAGGGCGGCCGCCTATCAGCCCCAGCATTTT. Encoded protein: CASSPQTVRAAAYQPQHF.